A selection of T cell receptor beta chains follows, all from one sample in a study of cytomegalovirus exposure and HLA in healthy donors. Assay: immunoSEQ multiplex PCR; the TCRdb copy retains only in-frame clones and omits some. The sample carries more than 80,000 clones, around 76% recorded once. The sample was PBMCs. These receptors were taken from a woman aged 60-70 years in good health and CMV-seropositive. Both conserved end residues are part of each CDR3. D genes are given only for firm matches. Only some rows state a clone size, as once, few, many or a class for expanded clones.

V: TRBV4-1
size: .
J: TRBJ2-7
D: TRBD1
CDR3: CASSQAGTVGYEQYF
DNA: TGCGCCAGCAGCCAAGCCGGGACAGTGGGTTACGAGCAGTACTTC

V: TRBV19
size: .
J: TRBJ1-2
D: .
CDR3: CASSIDGGGYTF
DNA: TGTGCCAGTAGTATAGATGGAGGCGGCTACACCTTC

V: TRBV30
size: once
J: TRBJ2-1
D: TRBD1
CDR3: CAWSAGTGVYNEQFF
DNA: TGTGCCTGGAGCGCCGGGACAGGGGTCTACAATGAGCAGTTCTTC

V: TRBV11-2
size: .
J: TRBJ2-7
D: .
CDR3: CASSLDRFGGEQYF
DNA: TGTGCCAGCAGCTTAGATCGATTTGGAGGGGAGCAGTACTTC

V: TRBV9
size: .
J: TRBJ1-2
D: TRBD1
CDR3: CASSTTGTYGYTF
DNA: TGTGCCAGCAGCACGACAGGGACCTATGGCTACACCTTC

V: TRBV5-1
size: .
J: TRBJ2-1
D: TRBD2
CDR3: CASSSGLAGYNEQFF
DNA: TGCGCCAGCAGCAGCGGACTAGCGGGTTACAATGAGCAGTTCTTC

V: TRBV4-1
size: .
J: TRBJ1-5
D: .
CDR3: CASSQDLSSNQPQHF
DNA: TGCGCCAGCAGCCAAGATCTCAGTAGCAATCAGCCCCAGCATTTT

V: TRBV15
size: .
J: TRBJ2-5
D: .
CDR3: CATSVRGGGETQYF
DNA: TGTGCCACCAGCGTAAGGGGGGGAGGCGAGACCCAGTACTTC

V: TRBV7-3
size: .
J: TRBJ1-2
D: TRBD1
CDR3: CASSPGTGSPNYGYTF
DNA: TGTGCCAGCAGCCCCGGGACAGGGAGCCCTAACTATGGCTACACCTTC

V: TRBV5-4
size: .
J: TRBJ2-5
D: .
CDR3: CASSLGGARREQYF
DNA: TGTGCCAGCAGCTTGGGGGGAGCCCGGAGGGAGCAGTACTTC